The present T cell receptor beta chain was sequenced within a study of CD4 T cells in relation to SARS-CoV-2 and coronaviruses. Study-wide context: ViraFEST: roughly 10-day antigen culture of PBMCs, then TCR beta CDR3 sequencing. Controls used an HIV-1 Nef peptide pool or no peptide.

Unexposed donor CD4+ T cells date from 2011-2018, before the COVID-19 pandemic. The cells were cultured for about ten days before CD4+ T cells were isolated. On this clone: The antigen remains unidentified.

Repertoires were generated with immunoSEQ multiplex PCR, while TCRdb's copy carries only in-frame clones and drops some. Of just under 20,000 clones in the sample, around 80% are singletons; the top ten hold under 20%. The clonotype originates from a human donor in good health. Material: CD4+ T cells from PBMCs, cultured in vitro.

CDR3 sequence reads: CASSQGSAGGYGYTF. CDR3 coding DNA: TGTGCCAGCAGCCAAGGTTCCGCCGGGGGATATGGCTACACCTTC. V is TRBV3-1 (or the pseudogene TRBV3-2) and J is TRBJ1-2, with D possibly matching TRBD1 (5 bases). The germline V gene encodes CDR1 LGHDT and CDR2 YNNKEL (reference sequence). CDR3 size: 15 residues. V gave up 1 base and J gave up 5 bases, with 14 bases separating them.